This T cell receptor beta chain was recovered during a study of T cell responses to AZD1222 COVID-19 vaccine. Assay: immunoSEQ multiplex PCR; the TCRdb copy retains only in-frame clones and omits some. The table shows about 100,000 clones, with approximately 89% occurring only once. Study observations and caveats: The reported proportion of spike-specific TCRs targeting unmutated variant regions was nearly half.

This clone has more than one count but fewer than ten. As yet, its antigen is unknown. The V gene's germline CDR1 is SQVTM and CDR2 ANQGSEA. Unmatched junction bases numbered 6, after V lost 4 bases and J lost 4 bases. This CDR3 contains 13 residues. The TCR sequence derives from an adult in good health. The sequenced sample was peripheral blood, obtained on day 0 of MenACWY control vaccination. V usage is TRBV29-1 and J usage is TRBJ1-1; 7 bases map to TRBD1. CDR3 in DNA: TGCAGCGTTGGACAGGGTGGGAGCACTGAAGCTTTCTTT. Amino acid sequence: CSVGQGGSTEAFF.